This T cell receptor beta chain was recovered during a study of neurological immune-mediated disorders. Many counts were recorded for this clonotype. V was shortened by 4 bases and J by 8 bases, with 15 bases between the two germline ends. CDR3 size: 13 residues. Germline assignment: CDR1 SGHRS and CDR2 YFSETQ. TCRdb re-called the 5' RACE reads through MiXCR, storing one row per CDR3 protein. The sample shows under 70,000 distinct CDR3 sequences, 3.2% of them seen only once. Sequencing was performed on PBMCs. The chain has TRBV5-1 and TRBJ1-2, with no clear D. This TCR was recovered from a woman between 50 and 59 years old with multiple sclerosis. The CDR3 reads CASSETLTRGYTF. CDR3 DNA sequence: TGCGCCAGCAGCGAGACCCTCACGCGGGGCTACACCTTC. The full variable domain, completed using reference TRBV5-1 and TRBJ1-2, is KAGVTQTPRYLIKTRGQQVTLSCSPISGHRSVSWYQQTPGQGLQFLFEYFSETQRNKGNFPGRFSGRQFSNSRSEMNVSTLELGDSALYLCASSETLTRGYTFGSGTRLTVV.